This TCR beta chain was documented in a study of blood T cell repertoires in COVID-19. The table came from immunoSEQ multiplex PCR; TCRdb's copy has only in-frame clones and leaves some out. The data show fewer than 90,000 clones, 84% seen once. The CDR3 spans 13 residues. The ends lost 3 bases at V and 5 bases at J; junction bases unmatched: 2. The germline gives CDR1 SGHDT, CDR2 YYEEEE. This sequence was found in a man between 65 and 80 years old with acute or convalescent COVID-19. Sequencing input: peripheral blood. The gene calls are TRBV5-6 and TRBJ2-1; TRBD1 matches at 7 bases. The CDR3 region has the DNA TGTGCCAGCAGCTGGGGACAGAACAATGAGCAGTTCTTC. As protein: CASSWGQNNEQFF. Using reference TRBV5-6 and TRBJ2-1 for the parts outside the CDR3, the full variable domain is DAGVTQSPTHLIKTRGQQVTLRCSPKSGHDTVSWYQQALGQGPQFIFQYYEEEERQRGNFPDRFSGHQFPNYSSELNVNALLLGDSALYLCASSWGQNNEQFFGPGTRLTVL.